The subject of this entry is one T cell receptor beta chain. Its matching antigen is unknown. V lost 5 bases and J lost 0; bases outside the gene matches: 16. Germline V gene data show CDR1 as MNHNY and CDR2 as SVGAGI (reference sequence). The CDR3 is 19 residues long. This sample is drawn from a study of T cell repertoires in cytomegalovirus infection. Via MiXCR, TCRdb re-called the reads, giving one row per CDR3 protein. Among about a million distinct CDR3 sequences, around 32% were seen once, and the ten largest hold 13%. The specimen comprised cultured CD8+ T cells from PBMCs, sampled from culture after CMV antigen stimulation. The TCR originated in a human donor in good health (CMV status not recorded). Some clones in this sample may be carry-over from other donors' samples. V gene TRBV6-6 combines with J gene TRBJ1-3; 7 nucleotides match TRBD1. The CDR3 DNA reads as TGTGCCAGCAGTCGCTGGCAGGGGGAAGGGGAAGACTCTGGAAACACCATATATTTT. It yields the protein CASSRWQGEGEDSGNTIYF.